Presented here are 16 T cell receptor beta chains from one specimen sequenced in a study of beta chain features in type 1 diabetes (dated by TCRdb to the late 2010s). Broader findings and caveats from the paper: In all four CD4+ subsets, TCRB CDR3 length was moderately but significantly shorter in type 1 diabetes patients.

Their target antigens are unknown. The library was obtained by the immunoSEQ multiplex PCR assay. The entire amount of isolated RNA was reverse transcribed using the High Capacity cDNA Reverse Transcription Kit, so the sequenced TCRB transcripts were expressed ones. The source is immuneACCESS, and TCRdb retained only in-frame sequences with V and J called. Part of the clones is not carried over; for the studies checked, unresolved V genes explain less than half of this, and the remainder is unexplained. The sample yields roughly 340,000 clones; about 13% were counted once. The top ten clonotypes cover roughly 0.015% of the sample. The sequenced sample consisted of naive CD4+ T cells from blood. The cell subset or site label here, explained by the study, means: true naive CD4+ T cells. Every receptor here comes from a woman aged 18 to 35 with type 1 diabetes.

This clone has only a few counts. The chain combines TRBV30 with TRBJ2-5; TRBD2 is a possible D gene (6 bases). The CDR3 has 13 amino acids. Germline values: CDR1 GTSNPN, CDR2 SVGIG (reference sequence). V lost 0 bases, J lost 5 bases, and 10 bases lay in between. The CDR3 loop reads CAWSVNRGETQYF. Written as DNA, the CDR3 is TGTGCCTGGAGTGTCAACCGGGGGGAGACCCAGTACTTC.

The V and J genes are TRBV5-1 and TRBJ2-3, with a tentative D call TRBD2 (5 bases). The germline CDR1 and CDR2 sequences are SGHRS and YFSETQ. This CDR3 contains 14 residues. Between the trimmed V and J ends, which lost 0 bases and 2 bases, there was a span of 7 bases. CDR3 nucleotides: TGCGCCAGCAGCTTGGGAGGGTACACAGATACGCAGTATTTT. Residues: CASSLGGYTDTQYF.

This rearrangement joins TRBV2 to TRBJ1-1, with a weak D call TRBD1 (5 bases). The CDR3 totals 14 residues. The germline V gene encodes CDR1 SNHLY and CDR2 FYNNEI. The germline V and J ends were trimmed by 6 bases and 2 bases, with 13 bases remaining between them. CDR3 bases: TGTGCCAGCAGGGGGACTTTTTACAACACTGAAGCTTTCTTT. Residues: CASRGTFYNTEAFF.

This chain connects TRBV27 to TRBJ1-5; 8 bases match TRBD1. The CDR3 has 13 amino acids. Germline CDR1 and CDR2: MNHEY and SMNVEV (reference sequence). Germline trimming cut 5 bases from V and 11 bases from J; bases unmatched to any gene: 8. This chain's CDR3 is CASSPIDRGAQHF. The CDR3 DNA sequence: TGTGCCAGCAGTCCGATCGACAGGGGAGCCCAGCATTTT.

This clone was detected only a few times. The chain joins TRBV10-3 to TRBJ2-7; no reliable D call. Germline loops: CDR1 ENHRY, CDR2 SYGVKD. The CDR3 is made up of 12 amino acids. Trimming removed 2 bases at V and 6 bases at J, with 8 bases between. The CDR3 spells CAISEGRSEQYV. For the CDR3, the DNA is TGTGCCATCAGTGAGGGCCGGAGCGAGCAGTACGTC.

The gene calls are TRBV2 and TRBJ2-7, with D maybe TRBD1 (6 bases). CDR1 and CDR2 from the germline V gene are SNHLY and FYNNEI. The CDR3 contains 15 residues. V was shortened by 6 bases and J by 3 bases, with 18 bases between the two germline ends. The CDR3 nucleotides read TGTGCCAGCAGCCTGGGGCGACAGGCCATCTACGAGCAGTACTTC. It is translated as CASSLGRQAIYEQYF.

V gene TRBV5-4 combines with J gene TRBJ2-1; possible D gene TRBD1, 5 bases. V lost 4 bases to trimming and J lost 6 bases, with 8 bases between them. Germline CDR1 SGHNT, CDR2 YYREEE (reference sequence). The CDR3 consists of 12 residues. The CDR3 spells CASSVDSNEQFF. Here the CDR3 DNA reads TGTGCCAGCAGCGTTGACAGCAATGAGCAGTTCTTC.

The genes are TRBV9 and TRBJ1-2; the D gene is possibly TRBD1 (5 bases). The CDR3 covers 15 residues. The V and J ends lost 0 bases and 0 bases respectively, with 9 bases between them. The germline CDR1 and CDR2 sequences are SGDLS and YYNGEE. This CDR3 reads CASSVARGTNYGYTF. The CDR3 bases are TGTGCCAGCAGCGTAGCAAGGGGAACTAACTATGGCTACACCTTC.

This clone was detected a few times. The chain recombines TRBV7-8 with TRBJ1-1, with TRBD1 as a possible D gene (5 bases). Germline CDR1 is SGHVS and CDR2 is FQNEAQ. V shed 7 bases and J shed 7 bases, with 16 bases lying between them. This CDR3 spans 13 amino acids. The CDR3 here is CASILTPGNEAFF. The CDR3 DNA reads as TGTGCCAGCATCCTCACCCCAGGGAATGAAGCTTTCTTT.

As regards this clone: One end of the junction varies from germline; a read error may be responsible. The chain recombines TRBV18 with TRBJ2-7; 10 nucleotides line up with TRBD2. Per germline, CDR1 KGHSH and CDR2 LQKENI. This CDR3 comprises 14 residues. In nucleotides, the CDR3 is TGTGCCAGCTCACCGGCGCCTAGCGGGAGCATACTTTCTTTC. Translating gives CASSPAPSGSILSF.

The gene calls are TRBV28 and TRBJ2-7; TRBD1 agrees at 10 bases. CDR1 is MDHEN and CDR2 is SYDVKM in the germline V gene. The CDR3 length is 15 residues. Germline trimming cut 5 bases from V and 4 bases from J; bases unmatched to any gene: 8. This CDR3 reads CASSAGTGVFYEQYF. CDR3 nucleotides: TGTGCCAGCAGTGCCGGGACAGGGGTGTTTTACGAGCAGTACTTC.

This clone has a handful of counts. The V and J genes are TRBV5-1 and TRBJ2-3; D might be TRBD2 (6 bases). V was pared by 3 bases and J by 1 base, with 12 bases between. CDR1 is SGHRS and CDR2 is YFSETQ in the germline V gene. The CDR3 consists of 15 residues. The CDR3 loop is CASSSRGARTDTQYF. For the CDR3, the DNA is TGCGCCAGCAGCTCCCGCGGGGCGCGCACAGATACGCAGTATTTT.

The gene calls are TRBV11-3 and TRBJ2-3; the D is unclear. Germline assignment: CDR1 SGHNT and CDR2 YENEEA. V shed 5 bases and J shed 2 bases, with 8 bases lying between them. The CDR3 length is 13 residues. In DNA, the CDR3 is TGTGCCAGCAGCCCACAAACCACAGATACGCAGTATTTT. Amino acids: CASSPQTTDTQYF.

CDR3 residues: CASSPRPGEATDTQYF. CDR3 sequence (DNA): TGTGCCAGCAGCCCACGTCCGGGGGAAGCGACAGATACGCAGTATTTT. The chain carries TRBV7-2 and TRBJ2-3, with D tentatively TRBD2 (6 bases). Germline assignment: CDR1 SGHTA and CDR2 FQGNSA. The ends were cut back, 5 bases at V and 3 bases at J, with 18 bases in the middle. CDR3 length equals 16 residues.

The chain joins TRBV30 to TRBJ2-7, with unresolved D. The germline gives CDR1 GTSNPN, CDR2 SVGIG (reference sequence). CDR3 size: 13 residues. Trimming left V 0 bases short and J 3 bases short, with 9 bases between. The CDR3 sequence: CAWSVTPYYEQYV. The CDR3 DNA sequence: TGTGCCTGGAGTGTAACCCCGTACTACGAGCAGTACGTC.

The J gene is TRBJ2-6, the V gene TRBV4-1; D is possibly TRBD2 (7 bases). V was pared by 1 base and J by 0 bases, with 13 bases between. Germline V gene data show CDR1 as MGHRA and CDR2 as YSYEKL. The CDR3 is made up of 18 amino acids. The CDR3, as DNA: TGCGCCAGCAGCCAAGGCAAGGGGGGGATCTCTGGGGCCAACGTCCTGACTTTC. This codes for CASSQGKGGISGANVLTF.